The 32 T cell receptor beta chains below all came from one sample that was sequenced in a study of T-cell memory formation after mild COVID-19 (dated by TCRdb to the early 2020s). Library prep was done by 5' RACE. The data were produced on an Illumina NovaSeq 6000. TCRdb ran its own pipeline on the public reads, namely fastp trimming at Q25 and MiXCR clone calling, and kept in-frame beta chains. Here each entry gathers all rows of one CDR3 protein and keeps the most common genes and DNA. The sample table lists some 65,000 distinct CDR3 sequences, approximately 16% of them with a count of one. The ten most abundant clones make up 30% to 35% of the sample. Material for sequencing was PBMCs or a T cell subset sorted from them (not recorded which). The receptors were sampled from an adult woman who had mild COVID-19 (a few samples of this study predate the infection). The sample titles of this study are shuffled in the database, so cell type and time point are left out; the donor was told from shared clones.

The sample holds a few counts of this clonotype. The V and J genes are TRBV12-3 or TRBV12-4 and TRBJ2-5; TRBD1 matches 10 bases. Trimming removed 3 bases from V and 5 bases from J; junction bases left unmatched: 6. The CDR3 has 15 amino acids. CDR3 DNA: TGTGCCAGCAGTTTCATGGGGACAGGGGACGAGACCCAGTACTTC. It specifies CASSFMGTGDETQYF.

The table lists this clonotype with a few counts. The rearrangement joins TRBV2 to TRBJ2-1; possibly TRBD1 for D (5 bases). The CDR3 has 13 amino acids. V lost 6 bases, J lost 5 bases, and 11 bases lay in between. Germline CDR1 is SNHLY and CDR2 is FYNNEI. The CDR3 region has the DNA TGTGCCAGCAGAGCAGGGTCCCACAATGAGCAGTTCTTC. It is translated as CASRAGSHNEQFF.

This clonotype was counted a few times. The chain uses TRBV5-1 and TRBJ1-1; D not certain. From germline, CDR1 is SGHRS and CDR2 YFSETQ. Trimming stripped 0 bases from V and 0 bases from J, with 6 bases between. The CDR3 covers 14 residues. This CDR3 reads CASSLDSLNTEAFF. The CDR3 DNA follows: TGCGCCAGCAGCTTGGACAGCCTGAACACTGAAGCTTTCTTT.

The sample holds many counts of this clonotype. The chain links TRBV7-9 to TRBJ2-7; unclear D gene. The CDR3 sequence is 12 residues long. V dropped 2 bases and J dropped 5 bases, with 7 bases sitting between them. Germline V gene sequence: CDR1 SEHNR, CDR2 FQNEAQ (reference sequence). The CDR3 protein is CASSLSSNEQYF. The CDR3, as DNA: TGTGCCAGCAGCTTAAGTAGTAACGAGCAGTACTTC.

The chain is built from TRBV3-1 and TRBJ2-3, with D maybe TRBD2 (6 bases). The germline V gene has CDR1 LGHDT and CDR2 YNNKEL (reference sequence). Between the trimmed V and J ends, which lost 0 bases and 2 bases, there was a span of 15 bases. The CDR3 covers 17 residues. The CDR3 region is CASSQDDGGPYTDTQYF. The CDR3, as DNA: TGTGCCAGCAGCCAAGATGACGGGGGACCTTACACAGATACGCAGTATTTT.

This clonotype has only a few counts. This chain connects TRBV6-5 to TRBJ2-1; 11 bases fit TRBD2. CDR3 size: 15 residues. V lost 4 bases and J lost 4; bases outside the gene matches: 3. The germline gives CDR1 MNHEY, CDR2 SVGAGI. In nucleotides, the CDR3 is TGTGCCAGCAGTTTGGGACTAGCGGCTTACAATGAGCAGTTCTTC. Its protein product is CASSLGLAAYNEQFF.

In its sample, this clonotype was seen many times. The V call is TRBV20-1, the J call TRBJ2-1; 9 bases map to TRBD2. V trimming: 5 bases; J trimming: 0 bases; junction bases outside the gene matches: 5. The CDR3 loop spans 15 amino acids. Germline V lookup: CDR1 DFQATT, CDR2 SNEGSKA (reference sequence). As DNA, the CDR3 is TGCAGTGCTGGGACTAGCCAGAGCTCCTACAATGAGCAGTTCTTC. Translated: CSAGTSQSSYNEQFF.

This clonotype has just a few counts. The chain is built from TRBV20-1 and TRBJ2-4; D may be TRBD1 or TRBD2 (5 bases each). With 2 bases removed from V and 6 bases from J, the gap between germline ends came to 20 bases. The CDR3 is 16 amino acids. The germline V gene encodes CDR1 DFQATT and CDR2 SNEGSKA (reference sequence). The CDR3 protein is CSARSMDSPGGNIQYF. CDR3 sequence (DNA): TGCAGTGCTAGATCGATGGACTCTCCTGGGGGAAACATTCAGTACTTC.

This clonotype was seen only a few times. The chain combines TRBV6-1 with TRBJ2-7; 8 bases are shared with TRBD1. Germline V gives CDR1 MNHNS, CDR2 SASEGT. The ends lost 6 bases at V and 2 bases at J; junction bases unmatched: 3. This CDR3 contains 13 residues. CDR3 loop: CASSRQGPYEQYF. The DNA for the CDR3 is TGTGCCAGCAGCAGACAGGGGCCCTACGAGCAGTACTTC.

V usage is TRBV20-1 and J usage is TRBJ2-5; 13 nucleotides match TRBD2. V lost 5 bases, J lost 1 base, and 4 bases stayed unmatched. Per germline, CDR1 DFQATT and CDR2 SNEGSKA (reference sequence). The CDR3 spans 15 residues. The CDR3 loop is CSAWGLAGLQETQYF. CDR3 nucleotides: TGCAGTGCTTGGGGACTAGCGGGGCTCCAAGAGACCCAGTACTTC.

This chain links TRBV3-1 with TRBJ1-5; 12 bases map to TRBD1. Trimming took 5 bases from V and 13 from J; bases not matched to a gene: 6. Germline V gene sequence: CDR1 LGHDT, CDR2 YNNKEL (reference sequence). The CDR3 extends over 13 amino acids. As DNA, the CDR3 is TGTGCCAGCAGCGGGACAGGGGGCAGCCTACAGCATTTT. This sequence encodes CASSGTGGSLQHF.

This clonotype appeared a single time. In DNA form, the CDR3 reads TGTGCCAGCAGTTTAGCGGAGGGTATCCTCTACGAGCAGTACTTC. It yields the protein CASSLAEGILYEQYF. The genes are TRBV12-3 or TRBV12-4 and TRBJ2-7; maybe TRBD2 (6 bases). The CDR3 covers 15 residues. Trimming removed 0 bases from V and 3 bases from J, with 12 bases in between.

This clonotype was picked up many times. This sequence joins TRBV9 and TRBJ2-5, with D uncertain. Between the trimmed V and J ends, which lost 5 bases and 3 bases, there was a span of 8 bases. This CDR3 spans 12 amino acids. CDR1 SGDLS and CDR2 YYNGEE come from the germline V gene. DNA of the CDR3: TGTGCCAGCAGGGGCGATGAAGAGACCCAGTACTTC. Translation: CASRGDEETQYF.

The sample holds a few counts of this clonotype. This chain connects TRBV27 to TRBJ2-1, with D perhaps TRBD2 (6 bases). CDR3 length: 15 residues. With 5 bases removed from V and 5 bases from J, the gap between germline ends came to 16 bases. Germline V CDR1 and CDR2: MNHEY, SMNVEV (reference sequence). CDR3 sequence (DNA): TGTGCCAGCAGTCTCGGGACTCGGGGAGACAATGAGCAGTTCTTC. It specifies CASSLGTRGDNEQFF.

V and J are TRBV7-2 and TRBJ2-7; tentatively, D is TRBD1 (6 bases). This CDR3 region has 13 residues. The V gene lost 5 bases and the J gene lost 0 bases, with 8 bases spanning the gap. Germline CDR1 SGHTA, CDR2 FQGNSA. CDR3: CASSRTDSYEQYF. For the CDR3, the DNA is TGTGCCAGCAGCAGGACAGACTCCTACGAGCAGTACTTC.

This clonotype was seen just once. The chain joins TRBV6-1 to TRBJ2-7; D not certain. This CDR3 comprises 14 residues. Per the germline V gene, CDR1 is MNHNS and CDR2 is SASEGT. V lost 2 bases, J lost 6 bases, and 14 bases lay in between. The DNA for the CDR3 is TGTGCCAGCAGTGAAAGGGTGGCCATTGGCGAGCAGTACTTC. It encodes CASSERVAIGEQYF.

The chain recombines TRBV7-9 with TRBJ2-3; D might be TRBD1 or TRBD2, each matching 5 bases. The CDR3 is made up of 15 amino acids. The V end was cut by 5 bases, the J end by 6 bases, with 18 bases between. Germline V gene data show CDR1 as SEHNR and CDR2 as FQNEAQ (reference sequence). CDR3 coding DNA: TGTGCCAGCAGCCGGGGCCTCAAGGAGTCCGATACGCAGTATTTT. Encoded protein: CASSRGLKESDTQYF.

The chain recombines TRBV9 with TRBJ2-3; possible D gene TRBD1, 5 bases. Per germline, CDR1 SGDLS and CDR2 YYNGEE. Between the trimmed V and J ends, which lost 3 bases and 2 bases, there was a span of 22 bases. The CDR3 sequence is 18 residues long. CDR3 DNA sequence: TGTGCCAGCAGCGAAGATGAAAAGGCCGCAGGGATCACAGATACGCAGTATTTT. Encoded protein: CASSEDEKAAGITDTQYF.

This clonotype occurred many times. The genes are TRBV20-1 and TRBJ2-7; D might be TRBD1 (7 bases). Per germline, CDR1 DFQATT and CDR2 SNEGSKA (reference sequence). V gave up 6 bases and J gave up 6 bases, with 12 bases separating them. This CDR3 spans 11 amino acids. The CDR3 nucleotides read TGCAGTGCGAGCAGGGGGGTCGAGCAGTACTTC. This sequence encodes CSASRGVEQYF.

CDR3 in DNA: TGTGCCATCAGTGAAAACACTATCCTAGCGGGCCGCACAGATACGCAGTATTTT. Translating gives CAISENTILAGRTDTQYF. The chain joins TRBV10-3 to TRBJ2-3, with TRBD2 matching over 8 bases. After removal of 3 bases from V and 1 base from J, the junction contained 12 bases not matched to a gene. Germline V gene lookup returns CDR1 ENHRY and CDR2 SYGVKD. The CDR3 runs to 18 residues.

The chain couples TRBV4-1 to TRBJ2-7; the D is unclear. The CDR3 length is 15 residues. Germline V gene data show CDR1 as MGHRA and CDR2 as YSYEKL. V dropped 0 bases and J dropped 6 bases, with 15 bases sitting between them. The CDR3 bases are TGCGCCAGCAGCCAAGAATGGAAGGCGGTCGGCGAGCAGTACTTC. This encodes CASSQEWKAVGEQYF.

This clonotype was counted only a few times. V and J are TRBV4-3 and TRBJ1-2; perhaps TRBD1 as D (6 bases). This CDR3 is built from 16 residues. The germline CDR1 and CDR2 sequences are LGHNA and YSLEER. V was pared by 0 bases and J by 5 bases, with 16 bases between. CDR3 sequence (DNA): TGCGCCAGCAGCCAAGATCCCGGACAGCTTGTTTATGGCTACACCTTC. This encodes CASSQDPGQLVYGYTF.

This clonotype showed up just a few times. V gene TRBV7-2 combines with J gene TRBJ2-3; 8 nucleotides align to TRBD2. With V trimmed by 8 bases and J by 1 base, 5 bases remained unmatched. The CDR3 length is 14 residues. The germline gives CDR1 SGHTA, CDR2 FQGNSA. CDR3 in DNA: TGTGCCAGCTCAGATAGCGGGGGCACAGATACGCAGTATTTT. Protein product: CASSDSGGTDTQYF.

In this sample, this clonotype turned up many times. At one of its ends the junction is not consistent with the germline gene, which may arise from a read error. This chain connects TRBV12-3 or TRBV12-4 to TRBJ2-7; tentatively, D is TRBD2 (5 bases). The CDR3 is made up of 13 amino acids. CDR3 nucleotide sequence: TGCGCCAGCAGCCCAGGACTCTCCTACGAGCAGTACTTC. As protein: CASSPGLSYEQYF.

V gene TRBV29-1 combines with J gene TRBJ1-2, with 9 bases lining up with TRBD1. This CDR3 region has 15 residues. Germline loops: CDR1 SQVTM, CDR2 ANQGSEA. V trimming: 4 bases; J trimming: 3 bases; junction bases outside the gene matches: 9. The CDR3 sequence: CSVAHTGGQYYGYTF. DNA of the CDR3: TGCAGCGTTGCCCACACAGGGGGCCAATACTATGGCTACACCTTC.

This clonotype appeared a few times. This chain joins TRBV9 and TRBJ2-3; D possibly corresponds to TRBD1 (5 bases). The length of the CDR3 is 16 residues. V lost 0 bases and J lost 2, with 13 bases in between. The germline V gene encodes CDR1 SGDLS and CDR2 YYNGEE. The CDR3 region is CASSVARTNPTDTQYF. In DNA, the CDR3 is TGTGCCAGCAGCGTAGCGAGGACAAACCCCACAGATACGCAGTATTTT.

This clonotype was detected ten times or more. CDR3 nucleotide sequence: TGTGCCACCAGTGATTTGGAGCGGGAGACAGATACGCAGTATTTT. It translates to CATSDLERETDTQYF. The gene calls are TRBV24-1 and TRBJ2-3, with TRBD2 matching over 8 bases. V lost 0 bases, J lost 3 bases, and 1 base stayed unmatched. The CDR3 length is 15 residues. Germline V gene sequence: CDR1 KGHDR, CDR2 SFDVKD.

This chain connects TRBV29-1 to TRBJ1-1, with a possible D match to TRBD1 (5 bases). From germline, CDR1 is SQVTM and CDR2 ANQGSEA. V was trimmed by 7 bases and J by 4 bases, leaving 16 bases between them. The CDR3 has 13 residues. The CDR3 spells CSAWDGISTEAFF. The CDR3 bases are TGCAGCGCCTGGGACGGGATAAGCACTGAAGCTTTCTTT.

CDR3 in amino acids: CASSGHGSGTEAFF. CDR3 in DNA: TGTGCCAGCAGCGGACACGGAAGTGGCACTGAAGCTTTCTTT. This chain uses TRBV9 with TRBJ1-1; D is undetermined. V lost 3 bases and J lost 4, with 13 bases in between. This CDR3 region has 14 residues. The germline V gene has CDR1 SGDLS and CDR2 YYNGEE.

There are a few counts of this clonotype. CDR3 loop: CASSPAGGRYEQYF. In nucleotides, the CDR3 is TGTGCCAGTAGCCCCGCGGGGGGTCGATACGAGCAGTACTTC. This chain connects TRBV19 to TRBJ2-7; 8 nucleotides match TRBD2. Germline assignment: CDR1 LNHDA and CDR2 SQIVND (reference sequence). This CDR3 is built from 14 residues. Trimming at V came to 6 bases and at J to 4 bases, leaving 8 bases not matched to a gene.

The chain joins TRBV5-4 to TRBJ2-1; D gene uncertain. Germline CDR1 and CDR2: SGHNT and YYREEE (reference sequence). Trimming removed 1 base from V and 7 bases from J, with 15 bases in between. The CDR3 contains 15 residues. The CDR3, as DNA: TGTGCCAGCAGCTTGTGGGTCGTGTCGGTAAATGAGCAGTTCTTC. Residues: CASSLWVVSVNEQFF.

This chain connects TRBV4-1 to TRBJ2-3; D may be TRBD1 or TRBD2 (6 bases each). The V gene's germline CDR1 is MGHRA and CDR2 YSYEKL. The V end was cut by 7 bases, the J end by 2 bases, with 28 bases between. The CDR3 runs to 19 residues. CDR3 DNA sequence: TGCGCCAGCACCGCCACGGAAGGGGGGTTCGGGGCTTACACAGATACGCAGTATTTT. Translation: CASTATEGGFGAYTDTQYF.